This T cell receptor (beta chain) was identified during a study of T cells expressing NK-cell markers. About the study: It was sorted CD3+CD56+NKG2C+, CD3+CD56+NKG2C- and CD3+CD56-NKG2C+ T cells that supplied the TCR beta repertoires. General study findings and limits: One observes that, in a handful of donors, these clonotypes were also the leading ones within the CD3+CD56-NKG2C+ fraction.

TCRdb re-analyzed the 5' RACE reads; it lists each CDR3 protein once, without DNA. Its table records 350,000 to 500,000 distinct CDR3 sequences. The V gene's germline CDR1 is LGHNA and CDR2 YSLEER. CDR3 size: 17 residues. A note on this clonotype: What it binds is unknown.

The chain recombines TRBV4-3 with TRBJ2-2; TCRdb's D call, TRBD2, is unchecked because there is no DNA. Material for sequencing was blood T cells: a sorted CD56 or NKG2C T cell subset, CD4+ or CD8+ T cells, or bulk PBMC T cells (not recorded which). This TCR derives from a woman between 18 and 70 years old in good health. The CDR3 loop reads CASSQDWAGGGTGELFF.